This T cell receptor (beta chain) comes out of a study of long-term antiretroviral therapy in people with HIV (dated by TCRdb to about 2022). In terms of the full investigation: The earliest samples were collected about a decade before the 2015 WHO recommendation for immediate ART, when ART was typically delayed until CD4 counts fell. A retrospective serial study tested whether changes in peripheral blood TRB repertoire composition and diversity were associated with ART initiation and durable HIV suppression. A total of 192 cryopreserved PBMC samples were contributed to the cohort by 30 adults with confirmed HIV infection, with samples collected serially over a mean of approximately six years (range 1-12). Among the approximately 27 participants with HIV, about 11 were female. No cross-contamination during QIAcube processing was seen in test extractions of a monoclonal T-cell line run alongside 30 to 35 polyclonal samples.

The immunoSEQ hsTCRB v3.0 assay was used at survey level resolution for TRB variable region sequencing. A depth of roughly 40,000-55,000 T-cell genomes per sample was targeted for TRB sequencing. Pooled TRB libraries were sequenced on an Illumina MiSeq with a v3 150-cycle kit. On the study's bioinformatics: Repertoire analysis was performed in R inside a reproducible Nextflow workflow that covered QC, data transformation and analysis. LymphoSeq2, an R package for AIRR-Seq data exploration, was used to implement custom analyses. After excluding a few samples that yielded fewer than 5000 total TRB sequences, 188 HIV repertoires remained for analysis. Among the 170 to 200 retained HIV repertoires, 55 to 60 were collected before ART initiation and more than 120 after ART initiation. Repertoires were downsampled to 5000 TRB nucleotide sequences, with summary statistics averaged over 100 downsampling iterations. TRB sequences were retained for analysis only if CDR3 regions of at least seven amino acids were present. A Shannon entropy-derived clonality score and the Gini coefficient were used to measure diversity. In the repertoire networks, any two of the top 5000 CDR3 amino acid sequences were linked whenever the two sequences differed by an edit distance of one. For TRB CDR3 amino acid sequences, antigen specificity groups and MHC restriction were predicted with GLIPH2. To flag known associations with CMV, EBV, HIV or tissue antigens, CDR3 amino acid sequences were compared against VDJdb and McPAS-TCR. Pre-ART, post-ART and control groups were compared with Wilcoxon signed-rank tests and Holm-Bonferroni correction. The immuneACCESS repertoire file appears here via TCRdb, limited to in-frame rearrangements. These files lack a portion of the clones; in checked studies, under half of the deficit traces to unresolved V genes, and the cause of the others is not known. The D gene and trimming were derived from the DNA, and the V and J assignments and clone size from that table. Counted in this sample were approximately 17,000 clones; roughly 80% of them appeared once. Of the sample, 13% to 15% falls within the top ten clones.

Inclusion was restricted to participants for whom at least one PBMC sample before ART initiation and at least two post-ART samples were available. All participants with HIV were treated in the United States of America. Before DNA extraction, cryopreserved samples of 1-10 million PBMC were thawed and then washed. At the time of the earliest PBMC sample for each participant with HIV, ages ranged from about 23 to 60 years. PBMC samples from each participant spanned 1-4 timepoints before ART initiation and 2-8 timepoints after ART initiation, with a median of 7 samples. For every participant, serial HIV viral load, CD4+ T-cell count, ART history and demographic data were obtained. Genomic DNA was extracted from unsorted PBMC with a Qiagen kit on a QIAcube, processed in batches of 12 samples. Overall study results and their limits: Expanded TRB clones identified before ART initiation dominated the repertoire at all time points, although this dominance fluctuated and declined in many PLHIV after ART. CDR3 length ranges in HIV repertoires were narrower than in controls, and network structure suggested an antigen-experienced repertoire with only a slight naive shift after ART. Since PBMC availability was limited, sequencing covered only the TCR beta chain, with no alpha chain pairing. Because cell numbers in pre-ART samples were limited, unsorted PBMC were profiled instead of sorted CD4+ and CD8+ T cells. No data were available on ART adherence, viral resistance or therapy changes, limiting inferences about post-ART repertoire changes. The samples span the years 2004 to 2017, and the ART regimens used may be less effective than current regimens. Starting ART was linked to a significant rise in TRB diversity, yet even after long-term ART the diversity remained significantly lower than in transplant donor controls.

With regard to this clone: Which antigen it targets is not known. No base qualities exist here, and no much larger clone lies one base off it.

Looking up the germline V gene (reference sequence) yields CDR1 LNHNV and CDR2 YYDKDF. V is reduced by 5 bases and J by 8 bases, leaving a spacing of 9 bases between them. The CDR3 starts with the cysteine, ends with the phenylalanine, and has 12 residues. Left in the record is the CDR3 DNA by itself, 36 bases read in frame from the first base. The sequence is built from TRBV15 and TRBJ2-2, and possibly TRBD2, on 5 matching bases. The source of this sequence is a man aged 25 to 40 with HIV. The sample was unsorted PBMCs, taken about 1.2 years before starting antiretroviral therapy. The DNA is TGTGCCACCAGCCGGGGTACAGGGGAGCTGTTTTTT. Translated, it reads CATSRGTGELFF.